This T cell receptor (beta chain) was profiled in a study of blood T cells in healthy people across ages (dated by TCRdb to the mid-2010s). Concerning the study at large: In model experiments, template switching captured roughly one uniquely barcoded TCR beta cDNA molecule for every two T cells. Two additional independent replicas of 1 million unique cDNA reads from the same blood draw were analyzed for two donors (one aged 18 to 30 and one aged 80 or older). To avoid experimental bias, donors of different ages were randomly spread across the sequencing lanes. Age-related changes in TCR beta repertoire diversity were measured in the study by deep sequencing normalized with unique cDNA molecular identifiers. The donors were split into four age groups: young (average around 15 years), middle-aged (over 35), aged (more than 60) and long-lived (82).

This clonotype has just a few counts. Its specific antigen is unknown. Base quality data are lacking; no much larger clone is found one base away. Systemically healthy Caucasian individuals from Russia, 35 to 50 in total and aged about 6 to 100 years, were included as donors. Around 10 milliliters of peripheral blood were collected from each donor into EDTA-treated Vacutainer tubes. Ficoll-Paque density-gradient centrifugation was used to isolate PBMCs, with at least 7 million obtained per sample. Total RNA was extracted from PBMCs with Trizol reagent, with at least 5 micrograms obtained per sample. The percentages of naive CD45RAhigh/CD27high T cells were determined by flow cytometry on a PBMC aliquot from every donor. What the research found in general, with its limitations: Observed TCR beta diversity per million T cells fell roughly linearly with age, and a significant reduction was already apparent by age roughly 40. Estimates of total diversity based on one million sequenced T cells were considered lower bounds and underestimates. Compared with the aged group, the long-lived group had more naive CD4+ T cells, fewer expanded clones and increased TCR diversity, suggesting age selection. There was a strong correlation between observed TCR beta diversity and the percentage of naive T cells measured by flow cytometry. Conclusive comparison of naive and antigen-experienced compartments was prevented by the profiling of bulk unsorted PBMCs. The CMV infection status of donors was not known, potentially confounding age-related changes in expanded clonotypes.

Library prep was done by 5' RACE. For sequencing, an Illumina HiSeq 2500 was employed. A second PCR of roughly 7 to 11 cycles was performed with a sample-barcoded 5' primer and a J-beta primer mix. A unique molecular identifier was introduced onto each TCR beta cDNA molecule by a template-switch 5' adaptor carrying 12 random nucleotides. At least 2.5 million CDR3-containing paired-end reads were obtained from each sample. First-strand cDNA synthesis was performed from all RNA using the Mint cDNA synthesis kit, with priming by a TRBC-specific oligonucleotide. After uracil-DNA glycosylase treatment, a first 18-cycle PCR used universal primers M1SS and BC2_uni_R on all cDNA. In the original analysis: For normalization, 1 million high-quality reads, each with a distinct molecular identifier, were randomly selected from each sample. Instead of being binned into consensus sequences, reads that shared molecular identifiers were thrown out. CDR3 identification, clonotype clustering and error correction used MiTCR with a Q25 quality threshold and the strictest error-elimination algorithm. A nonparametric unseen species model with Euler transformation was used to estimate a lower bound on total TCR beta diversity. TCRdb reran the public reads through fastp at Q25 and MiXCR, keeping productive beta chains. Each CDR3 protein appears once, grouped with its most common genes and DNA. The authors' filters were not applied to this entry. This sample has 650,000 to 800,000 distinct CDR3 sequences in its table, and under 55% of those were observed once. Jointly, the top ten make up roughly 18% of the sample.

CDR1 and CDR2 are drawn from the germline V gene (reference sequence): DFQATT, SNEGSKA. V is cut by 3 bases and J by 6 bases, and the space between the germline ends is 17 bases. From the cysteine up to the phenylalanine, the CDR3 has a length of 14 residues. Only the CDR3 DNA is retained, 42 bases long and in frame from the first base. The sequencing sample was made of blood. The origin of this receptor is a man in his fifties or sixties in good health. The chain is made from TRBV20-1 and TRBJ1-2, and TRBD1 may be the D gene, going by 6 matching bases. DNA sequence: TGCAGTGCTAGTAAGGGGGGTGACAGCGATGGCTACACCTTC. It translates to CSASKGGDSDGYTF.